What follows are 25 T cell receptor beta chains derived from one specimen sequenced in a study of identical twins. TCRdb re-called the 5' RACE reads with MiXCR, one entry per CDR3 protein. The table shows approximately 700,000 distinct CDR3 sequences, with about 18% occurring only once. The data were also submitted as part of a second study, on T cells expressing NK-cell markers.

The sample taken for sequencing was PBMCs. These receptor sequences come from a woman aged 18-29 years in good health.

This chain links TRBV5-1 with TRBJ2-2, with a tentative D call TRBD1 (6 bases). Germline CDR1 SGHRS, CDR2 YFSETQ. Trimming pared 1 base from V and 3 bases from J, leaving 10 bases between. This CDR3 has 15 amino acids. CDR3 sequence (DNA): TGCGCCAGCAGCTTGAGGCCAGGGGACACCGGGGAGCTGTTTTTT. It yields the protein CASSLRPGDTGELFF. The full variable domain, in which reference TRBV5-1 and TRBJ2-2 provide the parts outside the CDR3, is KAGVTQTPRYLIKTRGQQVTLSCSPISGHRSVSWYQQTPGQGLQFLFEYFSETQRNKGNFPGRFSGRQFSNSRSEMNVSTLELGDSALYLCASSLRPGDTGELFFGEGSRLTVL.

The gene calls are TRBV20-1 and TRBJ2-1; the match to TRBD2 covers 11 bases. CDR3 length: 17 residues. The germline gives CDR1 DFQATT, CDR2 SNEGSKA (reference sequence). J lost 7 bases, V lost 3 bases, and 14 bases had no gene match. This CDR3 is CSARDSSRLAGWNEQFF. For the CDR3, the DNA is TGCAGTGCTAGGGATTCCTCCCGACTAGCGGGGTGGAATGAGCAGTTCTTC.

This chain links TRBV20-1 with TRBJ2-3, with 7 bases lining up with TRBD2. CDR3 length: 15 residues. The V and J ends lost 3 bases and 0 bases, in that order; junction bases with no gene match: 6. The V gene's germline CDR1 is DFQATT and CDR2 SNEGSKA (reference sequence). CDR3 nucleotides: TGCAGTGCTAGTTCGAGCGGGGACAGCACAGATACGCAGTATTTT. It translates to CSASSSGDSTDTQYF.

The chain combines TRBV29-1 with TRBJ2-2; D is possibly TRBD2 (5 bases). V lost 3 bases and J lost 5, with 10 bases in between. Germline values: CDR1 SQVTM, CDR2 ANQGSEA. The CDR3 sequence is 13 residues long. CDR3 nucleotides: TGCAGCGTTGACCGGGGAAGGACCGGGGAGCTGTTTTTT. Its protein product is CSVDRGRTGELFF.

There are a few counts of this clonotype. The V call is TRBV20-1, the J call TRBJ2-2; D is perhaps TRBD2 (7 bases). V lost 6 bases and J lost 4, with 18 bases in between. This CDR3 comprises 15 residues. Germline lookup yields CDR1 DFQATT and CDR2 SNEGSKA (reference sequence). CDR3 region: CSAPSPGGVTGELFF. CDR3 DNA: TGCAGTGCCCCGAGCCCGGGGGGCGTCACCGGGGAGCTGTTTTTT.

A few counts support this clonotype. The genes are TRBV5-1 and TRBJ2-5, with D tentatively TRBD2 (6 bases). The germline gives CDR1 SGHRS, CDR2 YFSETQ. Trimming took off 0 bases at V and 3 bases at J, with 15 bases between the two ends. The CDR3 sequence is 16 residues long. The CDR3: CASSLGGSGRKETQYF. CDR3 DNA sequence: TGCGCCAGCAGCTTGGGAGGTAGCGGAAGGAAAGAGACCCAGTACTTC.

The chain carries TRBV20-1 and TRBJ2-7; 9 bases agree with TRBD2. The germline V gene encodes CDR1 DFQATT and CDR2 SNEGSKA (reference sequence). This CDR3 region has 14 residues. The V segment lost 3 bases and the J segment 7 bases; nucleotides outside the gene matches: 10. CDR3 region: CSARTRGGAREQYF. CDR3 in DNA: TGCAGTGCTAGGACCCGCGGGGGGGCACGGGAGCAGTACTTC.

The rearrangement uses TRBV6-1 and TRBJ1-5, with 10 nucleotides matching TRBD1. CDR1 MNHNS and CDR2 SASEGT come from the germline V gene. This CDR3 has 14 amino acids. V dropped 5 bases and J dropped 5; count of bases not matched to a gene: 3. The CDR3 protein is CASSKTGGDQPQHF. The CDR3 nucleotides read TGTGCCAGCAGTAAGACAGGGGGCGATCAGCCCCAGCATTTT.

This clonotype turned up a few times. The gene calls are TRBV2 and TRBJ2-5, with 8 bases identical to TRBD2. V trimming: 4 bases; J trimming: 0 bases; junction bases outside the gene matches: 7. CDR1 SNHLY and CDR2 FYNNEI come from the germline V gene. CDR3 length: 16 residues. Here the CDR3 DNA reads TGTGCCAGCAGTGGCTCGGGACTAGGGTACCAAGAGACCCAGTACTTC. It translates to CASSGSGLGYQETQYF.

The V gene is TRBV20-1, the J gene TRBJ2-7, with D perhaps matching TRBD2 (5 bases). The germline V gene encodes CDR1 DFQATT and CDR2 SNEGSKA (reference sequence). The ends were cut back, 3 bases at V and 3 bases at J, with 12 bases in the middle. This CDR3 has 13 residues. The chain's CDR3 is CSAREVGIYEQYF. CDR3 DNA: TGCAGTGCTAGGGAGGTGGGAATCTACGAGCAGTACTTC.

The rearrangement links TRBV12-3 or TRBV12-4 to TRBJ2-2; D ambiguous. The CDR3 runs to 12 residues. V lost 6 bases, J lost 5 bases, and 7 bases lay in between. CDR3 region: CASRPWTGELFF. In DNA form, the CDR3 reads TGTGCCAGCAGGCCGTGGACCGGGGAGCTGTTTTTT.

This clonotype was found many times. This chain uses TRBV5-1 with TRBJ2-5; 8 bases line up with TRBD1. The V and J ends lost 0 bases and 1 base, in that order; junction bases with no gene match: 5. Germline V gives CDR1 SGHRS, CDR2 YFSETQ. This CDR3 is built from 16 residues. CDR3 bases: TGCGCCAGCAGCTTGGGGGGACAGGCCTCCCAAGAGACCCAGTACTTC. Its translation: CASSLGGQASQETQYF.

This chain connects TRBV20-1 to TRBJ2-1; no reliable D call. V lost 3 bases and J lost 9, with 12 bases in between. Germline CDR1 reads DFQATT; CDR2 reads SNEGSKA (reference sequence). This CDR3 comprises 12 residues. This CDR3 is CSASLLATEQFF. Here the CDR3 DNA reads TGCAGTGCTAGTCTGCTGGCTACTGAGCAGTTCTTC.

J is TRBJ2-3 and V is TRBV7-6; the match to TRBD2 covers 15 bases. The CDR3 has 18 amino acids. With 4 bases clipped from V and 0 bases from J, the junction kept 5 bases outside the gene matches. In germline, CDR1 is SGHVS, CDR2 FNYEAQ. The CDR3 DNA follows: TGTGCCAGCAGCTCGGGACTAGCGGGAGGACCTAGCACAGATACGCAGTATTTT. Encoded protein: CASSSGLAGGPSTDTQYF.

The sample holds a few counts of this clonotype. This rearrangement joins TRBV30 to TRBJ2-1; D gene ambiguous. In germline, CDR1 is GTSNPN, CDR2 SVGIG (reference sequence). The V and J ends lost 0 bases and 10 bases respectively, with 4 bases between them. The CDR3 sequence is 10 residues long. The CDR3 DNA follows: TGTGCCTGGAGTGTGGAGGAGCAGTTCTTC. Translated, it gives CAWSVEEQFF.

This clonotype appeared a few times. The chain recombines TRBV6-7 with TRBJ1-1; tentative D call: TRBD1 (6 bases). TRBV6-7 is known as an ORF, though its function is uncertain. V gave up 0 bases and J gave up 4 bases, with 9 bases separating them. CDR3 length: 14 amino acids. The CDR3 sequence: CASSYSIRGTEAFF. The CDR3 DNA sequence: TGTGCCAGCAGTTACTCTATCAGGGGCACTGAAGCTTTCTTT.

This clonotype has a handful of counts. V usage is TRBV12-3 or TRBV12-4 and J usage is TRBJ1-1; D unclear. V lost 4 bases and J lost 8, with 14 bases in between. This CDR3 region has 13 residues. The CDR3 nucleotides read TGTGCCAGCAGTTGGAGAAGCTATTCCGAAGCTTTCTTT. The encoded protein is CASSWRSYSEAFF.

Worth noting for this clonotype: The CDR3 end shows no conserved phenylalanine or tryptophan, and so a read error is likely. This chain uses TRBV5-4 with TRBJ1-1, with unresolved D. The V end lost 2 bases, the J end lost 5 bases, and 10 bases lay between the germline ends. CDR3 length: 13 amino acids. The germline CDR1 and CDR2 sequences are SGHNT and YYREEE (reference sequence). CDR3 DNA: TGTGCCAGCAGCTTATCCCCGTGGACTGAAGCTTTCTTA. Its protein is CASSLSPWTEAFL.

The chain uses TRBV20-1 and TRBJ1-2; 7 bases align to TRBD1. V lost 5 bases, J lost 4 bases, and 7 bases stayed unmatched. The CDR3 length is 13 residues. Germline V lookup: CDR1 DFQATT, CDR2 SNEGSKA (reference sequence). CDR3 bases: TGCAGTGCTGGTAGGACAGGAGCCTATGGCTACACCTTC. Residues: CSAGRTGAYGYTF.

This clonotype came up a few times. The V and J genes are TRBV20-1 and TRBJ2-7, with D perhaps assigned TRBD1 or TRBD2 (5 bases each). Per germline, CDR1 DFQATT and CDR2 SNEGSKA (reference sequence). The germline V and J ends were trimmed by 1 base and 4 bases, with 14 bases remaining between them. This CDR3 is built from 14 residues. CDR3 coding DNA: TGCAGTGCTAGAGGGTTGGGGGACGGTTACGAGCAGTACTTC. It translates to CSARGLGDGYEQYF.

This clonotype occurred a few times. V usage is TRBV3-1 and J usage is TRBJ2-1; D might be TRBD2 (6 bases). CDR1 is LGHDT and CDR2 is YNNKEL in the germline V gene (reference sequence). The CDR3 loop spans 14 amino acids. Trimming stripped 1 base from V and 8 bases from J, with 12 bases between. CDR3 sequence: CASSQAGVADEQFF. CDR3 coding DNA: TGTGCCAGCAGCCAAGCGGGAGTGGCTGATGAGCAGTTCTTC.

This clonotype was seen many times. This chain uses TRBV3-1 with TRBJ2-7; 8 bases match TRBD1. CDR3 length equals 14 residues. Germline V gives CDR1 LGHDT, CDR2 YNNKEL (reference sequence). Trimming at V came to 4 bases and at J to 5 bases, leaving 7 bases not matched to a gene. The CDR3 sequence is CASSLSGGRNEQYF. DNA of the CDR3: TGTGCCAGCAGCCTTTCAGGGGGCCGGAACGAGCAGTACTTC.

The chain recombines TRBV6-1 with TRBJ2-1; 9 bases match TRBD1. The V segment lost 5 bases and the J segment 9 bases; nucleotides outside the gene matches: 11. The CDR3 contains 15 residues. CDR1 and CDR2 from the germline V gene are MNHNS and SASEGT. In DNA, the CDR3 is TGTGCCAGCAGTCGTTTACAGGGGGCAGGGAGTGAGCAGTTCTTC. Protein: CASSRLQGAGSEQFF.

The chain recombines TRBV20-1 with TRBJ2-1; no reliable D call. CDR1 and CDR2 from the germline V gene are DFQATT and SNEGSKA (reference sequence). CDR3 length: 13 residues. V gave up 3 bases and J gave up 9 bases, with 15 bases separating them. The CDR3 region has the DNA TGCAGTGCTAGTAGAACCCTGGGAAGTGAGCAGTTCTTC. Translating it yields CSASRTLGSEQFF.

There are a few counts of this clonotype. The chain has TRBV10-3 and TRBJ2-1, with TRBD1 matching 7 bases. There are 14 residues in the CDR3. Germline CDR1 reads ENHRY; CDR2 reads SYGVKD. Trimming removed 6 bases from V and 4 bases from J; junction bases left unmatched: 6. The CDR3 nucleotides read TGTGCCATCAGAAGCCGGGACAGATACAATGAGCAGTTCTTC. It is translated as CAIRSRDRYNEQFF.